The source of this TCR beta chain is a study of blood T cell repertoires in COVID-19. Across the study: Collection of acute and convalescent COVID-19 samples took place in the United States, Italy and Spain. T cells, B-cell-depleted T cells, or PBMCs provided the cDNA or gDNA that served as material.

CDR3 size: 15 residues. The germline gives CDR1 MDHEN, CDR2 SYDVKM. The V end was cut by 4 bases, the J end by 6 bases, with 19 bases between. The data were produced by immunoSEQ multiplex PCR, yet TCRdb's version contains in-frame clones alone and is incomplete. This sample yields more than 50,000 clones, of which about 76% are seen a single time; approximately 52% belongs to the top ten. The specimen sequenced was peripheral blood. The chain couples TRBV28 to TRBJ2-7; possible D gene TRBD2, 6 bases. The receptor was derived from a woman at least 80 years old with acute or convalescent COVID-19. The CDR3 loop reads CASSSPTTLGGEQYF. The CDR3 coding sequence is TGTGCCAGCAGTTCCCCGACTACTTTGGGAGGCGAGCAGTACTTC.